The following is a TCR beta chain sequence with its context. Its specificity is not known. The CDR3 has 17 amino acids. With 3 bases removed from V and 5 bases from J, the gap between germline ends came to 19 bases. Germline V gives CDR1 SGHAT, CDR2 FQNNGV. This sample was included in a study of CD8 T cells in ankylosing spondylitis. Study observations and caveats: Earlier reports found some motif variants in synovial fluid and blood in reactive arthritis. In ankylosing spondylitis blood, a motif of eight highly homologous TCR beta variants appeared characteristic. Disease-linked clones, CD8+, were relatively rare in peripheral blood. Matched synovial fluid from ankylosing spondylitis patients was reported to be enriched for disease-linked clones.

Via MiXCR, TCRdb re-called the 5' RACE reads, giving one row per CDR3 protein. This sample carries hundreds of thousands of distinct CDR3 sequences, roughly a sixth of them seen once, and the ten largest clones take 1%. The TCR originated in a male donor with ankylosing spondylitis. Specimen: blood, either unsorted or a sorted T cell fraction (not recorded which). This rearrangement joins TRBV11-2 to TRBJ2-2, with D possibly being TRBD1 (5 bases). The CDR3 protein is CASSLGVKGQVTGELFF. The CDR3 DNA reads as TGTGCCAGCAGCTTGGGTGTCAAGGGGCAGGTGACCGGGGAGCTGTTTTTT.